Below, 27 T cell receptor beta chains from the same sample are listed, as sequenced in a study of neurological immune-mediated disorders. TCRdb reprocessed the 5' RACE reads with MiXCR, giving one entry per CDR3 protein. The data hold 45,000 or so distinct CDR3 sequences, with roughly 6% observed a single time. Sequenced: CD4+ T cells from blood. These receptors were obtained from a middle-aged woman in good health.

This clonotype has at least ten counts. Here the CDR3 reads CSARKTVNTGELFF. CDR3 nucleotides: TGCAGTGCTAGGAAGACGGTAAACACCGGGGAGCTGTTTTTT. The rearrangement joins TRBV20-1 to TRBJ2-2; D is uncertain. The CDR3 is 14 residues long. Germline V gives CDR1 DFQATT, CDR2 SNEGSKA (reference sequence). Trimming cost V 3 bases and J 2 bases, with 10 bases left between them.

This clonotype was seen repeatedly, ten times or more. V gene TRBV20-1 combines with J gene TRBJ2-4; possible D gene TRBD1, 5 bases. The V gene's germline CDR1 is DFQATT and CDR2 SNEGSKA (reference sequence). Deletions cut 0 bases from V and 8 bases from J, with 17 bases between. This CDR3 comprises 15 residues. This CDR3 reads CSARDSSRVKDIQYF. As DNA, the CDR3 is TGCAGTGCTAGAGATAGCAGCAGGGTCAAGGACATTCAGTACTTC.

This clonotype has at least ten counts. The J gene is TRBJ2-1, the V gene TRBV7-2; D is possibly TRBD2 (6 bases). Trimming removed 5 bases from V and 5 bases from J, with 19 bases in between. The length of the CDR3 is 16 residues. CDR1 SGHTA and CDR2 FQGNSA come from the germline V gene. The CDR3 spells CASSPQLKRANNEQFF. CDR3 nucleotides: TGTGCCAGCAGCCCCCAATTGAAGCGGGCTAACAATGAGCAGTTCTTC.

This clonotype was observed many times. The chain has TRBV3-1 and TRBJ2-6; D is undetermined. CDR3 length: 17 residues. Per germline, CDR1 LGHDT and CDR2 YNNKEL (reference sequence). Trimming took off 0 bases at V and 0 bases at J, with 9 bases between the two ends. The CDR3 region is CASSQDQRVSGANVLTF. In DNA, the CDR3 is TGTGCCAGCAGCCAAGATCAACGGGTCTCTGGGGCCAACGTCCTGACTTTC.

This clonotype was found many times. In DNA form, the CDR3 reads TGTGCCAGCAGAATAGCGGGAGATTCCTACAATGAGCAGTTCTTC. Protein: CASRIAGDSYNEQFF. The chain employs TRBV3-1 and TRBJ2-1, with 9 bases identical to TRBD2. Trimming cost V 6 bases and J 1 base; bases outside gene matches: 4. Per germline, CDR1 LGHDT and CDR2 YNNKEL (reference sequence). The CDR3 sequence is 15 residues long.

Ten or more counts support this clonotype. The V gene is TRBV7-9, the J gene TRBJ1-1; unclear D gene. Germline V gives CDR1 SEHNR, CDR2 FQNEAQ (reference sequence). Trimming removed 3 bases at V and 1 base at J, with 6 bases between. This CDR3 is 13 amino acids long. The CDR3 sequence: CASSFDGNTEAFF. The CDR3 DNA reads TGTGCCAGCAGCTTTGACGGGAACACTGAAGCTTTCTTT.

This clonotype came up many times. The genes are TRBV2 and TRBJ2-2; 8 bases fit TRBD1. The CDR3 extends over 13 amino acids. J gave up 6 bases and V 8 bases, and 5 bases lay outside the gene matches. The germline V gene has CDR1 SNHLY and CDR2 FYNNEI. Written as DNA, the CDR3 is TGTGCCAGCCGACAGACAGGGGCCGGGGAGCTGTTTTTT. Translated: CASRQTGAGELFF.

This clonotype was picked up a small number of times. The rearrangement links TRBV2 to TRBJ2-4; 7 nucleotides agree with TRBD2. The CDR3 runs 16 residues. Germline CDR1 is SNHLY and CDR2 is FYNNEI. J gave up 2 bases and V 5 bases, and 9 bases lay outside the gene matches. The CDR3 spells CASSPRDGGTKNIQYF. The CDR3, as DNA: TGTGCCAGCAGTCCACGTGACGGGGGGACCAAAAACATTCAGTACTTC. The variable domain in full, with the rest retrieved from reference TRBV2 and TRBJ2-4, is EPEVTQTPSHQVTQMGQEVILRCVPISNHLYFYWYRQILGQKVEFLVSFYNNEISEKSEIFDDQFSVERPDGSNFTLKIRSTKLEDSAMYFCASSPRDGGTKNIQYFGAGTRLSVL.

This clonotype came up many times. J is TRBJ2-7 and V is TRBV3-1; D could derive from TRBD1 or TRBD2 (5 bases each). Germline CDR1 is LGHDT and CDR2 is YNNKEL (reference sequence). The CDR3 spans 12 residues. The V end was cut by 4 bases, the J end by 3 bases, with 7 bases between. The CDR3 is CASSRDLYEQYF. In DNA, the CDR3 is TGTGCCAGCAGCCGGGACCTCTACGAGCAGTACTTC.

This clonotype was picked up many times. The chain is built from TRBV28 and TRBJ2-3; D may be TRBD1 (5 bases). This CDR3 has 16 residues. Germline V gene data show CDR1 as MDHEN and CDR2 as SYDVKM. Trimming cost V 1 base and J 3 bases, with 14 bases left between them. DNA for the CDR3: TGTGCCAGCAGTTTATTTGGGGTTAAGGGGACAGATACGCAGTATTTT. This sequence encodes CASSLFGVKGTDTQYF.

This clonotype has at least ten counts. This sequence joins TRBV5-1 and TRBJ2-7, with D possibly being TRBD2 (5 bases). The germline gives CDR1 SGHRS, CDR2 YFSETQ. The CDR3 consists of 14 residues. V shed 1 base and J shed 2 bases, with 10 bases lying between them. The CDR3 nucleotides are TGCGCCAGCAGCTTGTCGTCCGGGGCCTACGAGCAGTACTTC. The encoded protein is CASSLSSGAYEQYF.

The table lists this clonotype with many counts. The DNA of the CDR3 is TGTGCCAGCAGCCTAGACAGGGGGAACACTGAAGCTTTCTTT. Protein product: CASSLDRGNTEAFF. The chain couples TRBV7-2 to TRBJ1-1; 8 positions agree with TRBD1. Germline CDR1 SGHTA, CDR2 FQGNSA. The CDR3 runs 14 residues. V lost 5 bases and J lost 1; bases outside the gene matches: 3.

This clonotype was seen ten or more times. The chain is built from TRBV29-1 and TRBJ2-1; 8 nucleotides align to TRBD1. CDR3 length: 15 residues. The germline CDR1 and CDR2 sequences are SQVTM and ANQGSEA. Losses at the gene ends were 2 bases for V and 7 bases for J; bases not matched to a gene: 10. In DNA form, the CDR3 reads TGCAGCGTTGAACCTCCAGGGGGCGGCCGAAATGAGCAGTTCTTC. This gives the protein CSVEPPGGGRNEQFF.

This clonotype has a count of ten or more. The rearrangement links TRBV20-1 to TRBJ2-3, with D perhaps matching TRBD2 (5 bases). Trimming removed 3 bases at V and 7 bases at J, with 11 bases between. CDR1 is DFQATT and CDR2 is SNEGSKA in the germline V gene (reference sequence). The CDR3 loop spans 12 amino acids. CDR3 sequence reads: CSASMASYTQYF. The CDR3 coding sequence is TGCAGTGCTAGTATGGCTAGCTATACGCAGTATTTT.

In this sample, this clonotype turned up many times. The genes are TRBV2 and TRBJ2-3; D is uncertain. V lost 7 bases and J lost 0, with 11 bases in between. CDR1 and CDR2 (germline): SNHLY, FYNNEI. This CDR3 is 14 amino acids long. The CDR3 protein is CASNRVPSTDTQYF. In nucleotides, the CDR3 is TGTGCCAGCAACCGGGTCCCTAGCACAGATACGCAGTATTTT.

At least ten counts were recorded for this clonotype. V is TRBV5-1 and J is TRBJ2-2; D remains unclear. The germline V and J ends were trimmed by 0 bases and 1 base, with 4 bases remaining between them. The CDR3 has 14 residues. Germline V gene lookup returns CDR1 SGHRS and CDR2 YFSETQ. CDR3 coding DNA: TGCGCCAGCAGCTTGGCCAGGAACACCGGGGAGCTGTTTTTT. Translating it yields CASSLARNTGELFF.

This clonotype has at least ten counts. The chain links TRBV11-1 to TRBJ2-1; the D gene is possibly TRBD2 (6 bases). Germline assignment: CDR1 SGHAT and CDR2 FQDESV (reference sequence). The germline V and J ends were trimmed by 4 bases and 4 bases, with 17 bases remaining between them. There are 16 residues in the CDR3. In DNA form, the CDR3 reads TGTGCCAGCAGCTGGGGCAACCCGCGGGGTTACAATGAGCAGTTCTTC. Its protein is CASSWGNPRGYNEQFF. The whole variable domain, filled in from reference TRBV11-1 and TRBJ2-1, reads EAEVAQSPRYKITEKSQAVAFWCDPISGHATLYWYRQILGQGPELLVQFQDESVVDDSQLPKDRFSAERLKGVDSTLKIQPAELGDSAMYLCASSWGNPRGYNEQFFGPGTRLTVL.

This clonotype showed up many times. The V and J genes are TRBV5-1 and TRBJ2-3; 9 positions agree with TRBD1. There are 14 residues in the CDR3. CDR1 and CDR2 from the germline V gene are SGHRS and YFSETQ. The trim removed 4 bases at V and 8 bases at J, leaving 8 bases unmatched. This chain's CDR3 is CASSRMGQGGTQYF. The CDR3 region has the DNA TGCGCCAGCAGCCGGATGGGACAGGGAGGTACGCAGTATTTT.

The rearrangement joins TRBV23-1 to TRBJ2-1, with TRBD1 as a possible D gene (5 bases). TRBV23-1 is sorted into the ORF group, with uncertain function. The CDR3 spans 13 residues. Trimming took off 4 bases at V and 5 bases at J, with 9 bases between the two ends. CDR3 DNA: TGCGCCAGCAGTCTATCAGGGAACAATGAGCAGTTCTTC. It specifies CASSLSGNNEQFF.

This clonotype was counted at least ten times. The chain's CDR3 is CASSQDPAVSYNEQFF. The DNA for the CDR3 is TGTGCCAGCAGCCAAGATCCAGCGGTCTCCTACAATGAGCAGTTCTTC. The J gene is TRBJ2-1, the V gene TRBV4-2, with a weak D call TRBD2 (5 bases). The CDR3 has 16 amino acids. V lost 0 bases to trimming and J lost 0 bases, with 9 bases between them. Looked up from germline, CDR1 is LGHNA and CDR2 is YNFKEQ.

The table lists this clonotype with many counts. The chain combines TRBV7-2 with TRBJ2-5; D perhaps matches TRBD1 (6 bases). Trimming left V 1 base short and J 5 bases short, with 14 bases between. The length of the CDR3 is 15 residues. Germline loops: CDR1 SGHTA, CDR2 FQGNSA. CDR3 residues: CASSLETGSRETQYF. The CDR3 DNA follows: TGTGCCAGCAGCTTAGAAACAGGGTCTAGGGAGACCCAGTACTTC. The full variable domain, with the rest looked up from reference TRBV7-2 and TRBJ2-5, is GAGVSQSPSNKVTEKGKDVELRCDPISGHTALYWYRQSLGQGLEFLIYFQGNSAPDKSGLPSDRFSAERTGGSVSTLTIQRTQQEDSAVYLCASSLETGSRETQYFGPGTRLLVL.

This clonotype showed up many times. The chain links TRBV9 to TRBJ1-2; no clear D. V was clipped by 3 bases and J by 1 base, with 7 bases between them. Germline lookup yields CDR1 SGDLS and CDR2 YYNGEE. The length of the CDR3 is 13 residues. The CDR3 reads CASSAKVNYGYTF. CDR3 in DNA: TGTGCCAGCAGCGCCAAAGTTAACTATGGCTACACCTTC.

The sample holds many counts of this clonotype. The CDR3 bases are TGCGCCAGCAGCTTGGATACGGGAAAGACCTACGAGCAGTACTTC. This sequence encodes CASSLDTGKTYEQYF. V is TRBV5-1 and J is TRBJ2-7, with D possibly being TRBD2 (5 bases). Germline CDR1 and CDR2: SGHRS and YFSETQ. The CDR3 spans 15 residues. V gave up 0 bases and J gave up 2 bases, with 12 bases separating them. Complete variable domain (other parts from reference TRBV5-1 and TRBJ2-7): KAGVTQTPRYLIKTRGQQVTLSCSPISGHRSVSWYQQTPGQGLQFLFEYFSETQRNKGNFPGRFSGRQFSNSRSEMNVSTLELGDSALYLCASSLDTGKTYEQYFGPGTRLTVT.

In this sample, this clonotype turned up many times. The rearrangement joins TRBV5-1 to TRBJ1-2; D unclear. Between the trimmed V and J ends, which lost 7 bases and 2 bases, there was a span of 9 bases. Germline-derived CDR1 and CDR2 are SGHRS and YFSETQ. The CDR3 consists of 12 residues. CDR3 in amino acids: CASRTENYGYTF. In DNA, the CDR3 is TGCGCCAGCCGAACAGAAAACTATGGCTACACCTTC.

This clonotype was seen at least ten times. In DNA form, the CDR3 reads TGTGCCAGCCGCAGGACTAGCGGGAGGGCCGGGGAGCTGTTTTTT. Its translation is CASRRTSGRAGELFF. The chain carries TRBV4-2 and TRBJ2-2, with 15 bases fitting TRBD2. Trimming at V came to 8 bases and at J to 6 bases, leaving 4 bases not matched to a gene. The CDR3 loop spans 15 amino acids. The germline CDR1 and CDR2 sequences are LGHNA and YNFKEQ.

This clonotype showed up many times. This chain connects TRBV5-5 to TRBJ2-2, with TRBD1 identical over 9 bases. The length of the CDR3 is 17 residues. The V and J ends lost 0 bases and 6 bases, in that order; junction bases with no gene match: 9. From germline, CDR1 is SGHKS and CDR2 YYEKEE (reference sequence). CDR3 amino acids: CASSLDVRDRVSGELFF. DNA for the CDR3: TGTGCCAGCAGCTTGGATGTCCGGGACAGGGTTTCCGGGGAGCTGTTTTTT.

This clonotype was counted at least ten times. This chain links TRBV20-1 with TRBJ2-5; no reliable D call. The CDR3 is 10 residues long. Germline CDR1 is DFQATT and CDR2 is SNEGSKA (reference sequence). V lost 1 base and J lost 5, with 2 bases in between. The CDR3 spells CSARGETQYF. CDR3 nucleotide sequence: TGCAGTGCTAGAGGCGAGACCCAGTACTTC.